This is a list of T cell receptor beta chains from one sample in a study of blood T cell repertoires in COVID-19. Clones were sequenced by immunoSEQ multiplex PCR, and TCRdb holds only the in-frame ones, with some missing. The sample contains about 230,000 clones, 70% to 90% of which appear only once. Sequencing input: PBMCs or T cells enriched from blood (not recorded which). The receptors originated from a woman between 40 and 55 years old with acute COVID-19. CDR3s include the opening cysteine and the closing phenylalanine or tryptophan. The order of the fields is CDR3 protein, CDR3 DNA, clone size, V gene, J gene, D gene. D genes are given only for firm matches. Size is omitted from some rows. Given values are once, few, many or a class for expanded clones.

CASSQADRTGENEQFF	TGCGCCAGCAGCCAAGCGGATCGGACAGGGGAAAATGAGCAGTTCTTC	-	TRBV4-3	TRBJ2-1	TRBD1
CASSELGPSGVGGEQYF	TGTGCCAGCAGTGAACTGGGGCCTAGCGGGGTTGGAGGCGAGCAGTACTTC	once	TRBV6-1	TRBJ2-7	TRBD2
CASTPGPGLGPHEQYF	TGTGCCAGCACCCCTGGTCCGGGATTAGGGCCCCACGAGCAGTACTTC	-	TRBV2	TRBJ2-7	-
CASRGTGIGYTF	TGTGCCAGCAGGGGGACAGGGATCGGCTACACCTTC	-	TRBV2	TRBJ1-2	TRBD1
CASSIQGANGYTF	TGTGCCAGTAGTATACAGGGGGCGAATGGCTACACCTTC	-	TRBV19	TRBJ1-2	TRBD1
CASSPAGQGFNQPQHF	TGTGCCAGCAGTCCGGCCGGACAGGGGTTCAATCAGCCCCAGCATTTT	-	TRBV28	TRBJ1-5	TRBD1
CAWTLTGFNYGYTF	TGTGCCTGGACCTTGACAGGGTTTAACTATGGCTACACCTTC	-	TRBV30	TRBJ1-2	TRBD1
CASSFLTGNYGYTF	TGTGCCAGCAGTTTTCTAACAGGGAACTATGGCTACACCTTC	-	TRBV27	TRBJ1-2	-
CSASSLTGTDGYTF	TGCAGTGCTAGTAGTCTGACAGGGACGGATGGCTACACCTTC	-	TRBV20-1	TRBJ1-2	TRBD1
CASSESFGQQQYF	TGCGCCAGCAGTGAGTCGTTTGGACAGCAGCAGTACTTC	-	TRBV10-1	TRBJ2-7	-
CASSSGTGTNEKLFF	TGCGCCAGCAGCTCCGGGACAGGGACTAATGAAAAACTGTTTTTT	-	TRBV5-1	TRBJ1-4	TRBD1
CASRGTGGMSYGYTF	TGTGCCAGCAGAGGGACAGGGGGTATGAGCTATGGCTACACCTTC	-	TRBV6-5	TRBJ1-2	TRBD1
CASRQDSNQPQHF	TGTGCCAGCAGGCAGGATAGCAATCAGCCCCAGCATTTT	-	TRBV27	TRBJ1-5	-
CASSSSPGRQREQFF	TGTGCCAGCAGCTCGAGCCCGGGCCGGCAGCGGGAGCAGTTCTTC	-	TRBV7-2	TRBJ2-1	-
CASSGRTGGEYGYTF	TGTGCCAGTAGTGGTCGGACAGGGGGCGAGTATGGCTACACCTTC	-	TRBV19	TRBJ1-2	TRBD1
CASSQGGGSHSNQPQHF	TGTGCCAGCAGCCAAGGTGGGGGGTCTCATAGCAATCAGCCCCAGCATTTT	-	TRBV3-1/TRBV3-2	TRBJ1-5	-
CASSRRGLTNTGELFF	TGTGCCAGCAGCAGGAGAGGACTCACGAACACCGGGGAGCTGTTTTTT	once	TRBV5-8	TRBJ2-2	-
CASSPGTGGTRLGCNEQFF	TGTGCCAGCAGCCCCGGGACAGGGGGGACCCGTTTGGGATGCAATGAGCAGTTCTTC	-	TRBV3-1/TRBV3-2	TRBJ2-1	TRBD1
CASSPDRDSYNSPLHF	TGTGCCAGTAGTCCGGACCGGGACAGCTATAATTCACCCCTCCACTTT	-	TRBV19	TRBJ1-6	TRBD1
CASTDRQRTKQETQYF	TGTGCCAGCACCGACCGACAGCGAACCAAACAAGAGACCCAGTACTTC	once	TRBV11-3	TRBJ2-5	-
CASSSRAGGRGDTQYF	TGTGCCAGCAGCTCGAGAGCGGGGGGGCGGGGAGATACGCAGTATTTT	-	TRBV7-2	TRBJ2-3	TRBD2
CASSLAEGAPLNTGELFF	TGTGCCAGCAGCTTAGCAGAGGGGGCGCCCCTCAACACCGGGGAGCTGTTTTTT	-	TRBV7-2	TRBJ2-2	TRBD1
CSVRTHQETQYF	TGCAGCGTCAGGACACACCAAGAGACCCAGTACTTC	-	TRBV29-1	TRBJ2-5	-
CASGTSGPTDTQYF	TGCGCCAGCGGGACTAGCGGACCCACAGATACGCAGTATTTT	-	TRBV5-1	TRBJ2-3	TRBD2
CASSLELAGGADTQYF	TGTGCCAGCAGCCTTGAACTAGCGGGGGGAGCGGATACGCAGTATTTT	-	TRBV7-8	TRBJ2-3	TRBD2
CASSPHLGQGTNEKLFF	TGTGCCAGCAGCCCTCACCTGGGACAGGGCACTAATGAAAAACTGTTTTTT	-	TRBV7-9	TRBJ1-4	TRBD1
CASSPETAIGYTF	TGTGCCAGCTCACCAGAGACAGCTATTGGCTACACCTTC	-	TRBV18	TRBJ1-2	-
CASSFDRGTYNEQFF	TGTGCCAGCAGCTTCGATAGGGGAACTTACAATGAGCAGTTCTTC	-	TRBV7-9	TRBJ2-1	-
CASSSGLNSYNEQFF	TGTGCCAGCAGCTCGGGACTGAACTCCTACAATGAGCAGTTCTTC	-	TRBV9	TRBJ2-1	-
CASSLIASGQFF	TGTGCCAGCAGCTTAATCGCTAGTGGGCAGTTCTTC	-	TRBV11-3	TRBJ2-1	-
CATSAQRTGKGNEQFF	TGTGCCACCAGCGCACAGAGGACAGGGAAGGGCAATGAGCAGTTCTTC	-	TRBV24-1	TRBJ2-1	TRBD1
CASSPMSGSNQPQHF	TGTGCCAGCAGCCCAATGTCAGGTAGCAATCAGCCCCAGCATTTT	-	TRBV3-1/TRBV3-2	TRBJ1-5	-
CASSQDLGGGIAKNIQYF	TGTGCCAGCAGCCAAGATCTCGGCGGGGGGATAGCCAAAAACATTCAGTACTTC	-	TRBV3-1/TRBV3-2	TRBJ2-4	TRBD2
CASSGTLAGGRETQYF	TGTGCCAGCAGTGGGACCCTAGCGGGGGGGCGGGAGACCCAGTACTTC	-	TRBV6-1	TRBJ2-5	TRBD2
CATRTAGELFF	TGCGCCACCAGGACAGCCGGGGAGCTGTTTTTT	-	TRBV5-1	TRBJ2-2	-
CASRPDRGRSAQYF	TGCGCCAGCAGACCAGACAGGGGACGAAGTGCGCAGTATTTT	once	TRBV5-1	TRBJ2-3	TRBD1
CASTSLSSPLHF	TGTGCCAGCACCTCCCTAAGTTCACCCCTCCACTTT	-	TRBV12-3/TRBV12-4	TRBJ1-6	-
CASSSQLAATGELFF	TGTGCCAGCAGCTCCCAACTAGCGGCCACCGGGGAGCTGTTTTTT	-	TRBV7-2	TRBJ2-2	TRBD2
CASSLAAGITTEAFF	TGCGCCAGCAGCTTGGCCGCGGGAATAACCACTGAAGCTTTCTTT	once	TRBV5-1	TRBJ1-1	-
CASSHGLAVTYNEQFF	TGTGCCAGCAGCCACGGACTAGCGGTCACCTACAATGAGCAGTTCTTC	-	TRBV7-2	TRBJ2-1	TRBD2
CASNQQGEAFF	TGTGCCAGCAACCAACAGGGAGAAGCTTTCTTT	few	TRBV6-5	TRBJ1-1	-
CASSQAGSADRDEQFF	TGCGCCAGCAGCCAAGCGGGTAGCGCGGATAGGGATGAGCAGTTCTTC	-	TRBV4-1	TRBJ2-1	-
CASSYNRVDTTGPYYEQYF	TGTGCCAGCAGCTACAACAGGGTTGACACTACGGGACCCTACTACGAGCAGTACTTC	once	TRBV21-1	TRBJ2-7	-
CASRQLGQAYSYEQYF	TGTGCCAGCAGACAACTAGGACAGGCCTATTCCTACGAGCAGTACTTC	-	TRBV6-6	TRBJ2-7	TRBD1
CAIRTGSSYNSPLHF	TGTGCCATTCGGACAGGGAGCTCCTATAATTCACCCCTCCACTTT	-	TRBV6-5	TRBJ1-6	TRBD1
CASSLQGLAAANTGELFF	TGTGCCAGCAGCTTGCAGGGACTAGCTGCCGCGAACACCGGGGAGCTGTTTTTT	-	TRBV7-2	TRBJ2-2	TRBD2
CASSPSSGGIYEQFF	TGTGCCAGCAGCCCAAGTAGCGGGGGTATCTATGAGCAGTTCTTC	-	TRBV7-2	TRBJ2-1	TRBD2
CASSGGHSYEQYF	TGTGCCAGTTCGGGGGGACACTCCTACGAGCAGTACTTC	-	TRBV12-3/TRBV12-4	TRBJ2-7	-
CASSQYLPSGRSSYNEQFF	TGCGCCAGCAGCCAATACCTGCCTAGCGGGAGGAGTTCCTACAATGAGCAGTTCTTC	-	TRBV4-3	TRBJ2-1	TRBD2
CASSESSGSNQPQHF	TGCGCCAGCAGTGAGTCATCAGGGAGCAATCAGCCCCAGCATTTT	-	TRBV10-2	TRBJ1-5	-
CASSPWDRGLYGYTF	TGTGCCAGCAGCCCCTGGGACAGGGGGCTCTATGGCTACACCTTC	once	TRBV5-8	TRBJ1-2	TRBD1
CASSSPEGYQPQHF	TGTGCCAGCAGTTCACCTGAGGGCTATCAGCCCCAGCATTTT	-	TRBV28	TRBJ1-5	-
CASSLQGGWETQYF	TGTGCCAGCAGCTTGCAGGGTGGTTGGGAGACCCAGTACTTC	-	TRBV5-6	TRBJ2-5	-
CASSLSRGDQPQHF	TGTGCCAGTAGCCTCTCGCGGGGTGATCAGCCCCAGCATTTT	-	TRBV19	TRBJ1-5	-
CASSPTTGLYNEQFF	TGTGCCAGCAGCCCGACGACAGGGCTATACAATGAGCAGTTCTTC	-	TRBV16	TRBJ2-1	TRBD1